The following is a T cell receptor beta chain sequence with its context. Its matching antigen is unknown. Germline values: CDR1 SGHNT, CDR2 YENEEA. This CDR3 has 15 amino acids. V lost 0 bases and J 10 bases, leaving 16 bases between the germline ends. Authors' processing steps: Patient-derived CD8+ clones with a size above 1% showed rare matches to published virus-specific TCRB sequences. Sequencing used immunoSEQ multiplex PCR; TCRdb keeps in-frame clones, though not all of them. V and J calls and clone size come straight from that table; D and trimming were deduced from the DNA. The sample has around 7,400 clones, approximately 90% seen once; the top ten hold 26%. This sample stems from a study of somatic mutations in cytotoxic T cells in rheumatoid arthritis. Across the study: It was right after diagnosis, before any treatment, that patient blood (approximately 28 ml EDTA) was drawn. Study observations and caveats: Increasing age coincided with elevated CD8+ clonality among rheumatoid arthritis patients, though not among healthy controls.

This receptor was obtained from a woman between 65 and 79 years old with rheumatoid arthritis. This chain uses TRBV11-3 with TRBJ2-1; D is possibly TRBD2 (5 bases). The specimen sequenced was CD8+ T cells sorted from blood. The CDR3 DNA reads TGTGCCAGCAGCTTAGATTTGGGTCGGACTCAGGAGCAGTTCTTC. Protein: CASSLDLGRTQEQFF. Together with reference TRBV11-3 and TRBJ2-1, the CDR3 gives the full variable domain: EAGVVQSPRYKIIEKKQPVAFWCNPISGHNTLYWYLQNLGQGPELLIRYENEEAVDDSQLPKDRFSAERLKGVDSTLKIQPAELGDSAVYLCASSLDLGRTQEQFFGPGTRLTVL.